One and the same sample provided the 7 T cell receptor beta chains below, sequenced in a study of T-cell memory formation after mild COVID-19. TCRdb redid the calling of the 5' RACE reads with MiXCR, one entry per CDR3 protein. The sample records about 210,000 distinct CDR3 sequences, roughly a tenth being singletons. The specimen was PBMCs or a T cell subset sorted from them (not recorded which). Source of these receptors: a man younger than 35 who had mild COVID-19 (a few samples of this study predate the infection). Cell type and time point are not known.

This clonotype was counted a few times. The gene calls are TRBV5-1 and TRBJ1-1, with D possibly TRBD1 on 5 matching bases. The V end lost 0 bases, the J end lost 6 bases, and 9 bases lay between the germline ends. The V gene's germline CDR1 is SGHRS and CDR2 YFSETQ. This CDR3 is built from 13 residues. CDR3 sequence (DNA): TGCGCCAGCAGCTTGGAGGGGTGGGCTGAAGCTTTCTTT. It yields the protein CASSLEGWAEAFF.

This clonotype was detected only a few times. This rearrangement joins TRBV6-2 or TRBV6-3 to TRBJ2-5; 7 nucleotides agree with TRBD1. The CDR3 consists of 15 residues. V lost 6 bases and J lost 2; bases outside the gene matches: 9. In germline, CDR1 is MNHEY, CDR2 SVGEGT. Here the CDR3 reads CASRLLGQFQETQYF. In DNA form, the CDR3 reads TGTGCCAGCAGATTATTGGGACAGTTTCAAGAGACCCAGTACTTC.

The V gene is TRBV10-3, the J gene TRBJ1-1; perhaps TRBD1 as D (5 bases). V lost 1 base and J 4 bases, leaving 25 bases between the germline ends. Germline V gene lookup returns CDR1 ENHRY and CDR2 SYGVKD. There are 19 residues in the CDR3. CDR3 sequence reads: CAISEFLRDSSGTATEAFF. Here the CDR3 DNA reads TGTGCCATCAGTGAGTTTCTACGGGACTCCTCAGGGACGGCCACTGAAGCTTTCTTT.

In this sample, this clonotype turned up many times. The CDR3 is CASQGYNQPQHF. The CDR3 nucleotides are TGTGCCAGCCAGGGGTACAATCAGCCCCAGCATTTT. This sequence joins TRBV7-2 and TRBJ1-5; possible D gene TRBD1, 6 bases. The CDR3 runs to 12 residues. Germline CDR1 reads SGHTA; CDR2 reads FQGNSA. V was clipped by 8 bases and J by 3 bases, with 8 bases between them.

This clonotype was seen more than once but under ten times. CDR3 residues: CATSDPPASRGYTF. The CDR3 DNA follows: TGTGCCACCAGTGATCCTCCCGCGTCCCGTGGCTACACCTTC. The chain uses TRBV24-1 and TRBJ1-2; D is uncertain. Trimming left V 3 bases short and J 7 bases short, with 14 bases between. Germline V gene sequence: CDR1 KGHDR, CDR2 SFDVKD. This CDR3 contains 14 residues.

Only a few counts were recorded for this clonotype. The CDR3 coding sequence is TGCGCCAGCAGCCAGGCAGGGGGCGCCGGGGAGACCCAGTACTTC. This sequence encodes CASSQAGGAGETQYF. This sequence joins TRBV4-3 and TRBJ2-5, with 8 positions matching TRBD1. CDR3 length equals 15 residues. Germline CDR1 reads LGHNA; CDR2 reads YSLEER. V trimming: 3 bases; J trimming: 5 bases; junction bases outside the gene matches: 8.

This clonotype was found many times. The rearrangement joins TRBV24-1 to TRBJ2-1; 9 bases are a match to TRBD1. V gave up 3 bases and J gave up 4 bases; unmatched junction bases: 9. Per the germline V gene, CDR1 is KGHDR and CDR2 is SFDVKD. The CDR3 length is 17 residues. This CDR3 is CATSDLGDRAHYNEQFF. The CDR3 DNA reads TGTGCCACCAGTGATCTGGGGGACAGGGCGCATTACAATGAGCAGTTCTTC.